This TCR beta chain appears in the sequencing data of a study of radiotherapy plus CTLA-4 blockade in lung cancer listed by TCRdb under 2018. In terms of the full investigation: Objective responses occurred in 18% of enrolled patients, and 31% achieved disease control.

Libraries came from the immunoSEQ multiplex PCR assay. Entries here come from immuneACCESS through TCRdb and include only in-frame sequences with V and J called. Some clones fail to appear in such tables; in the studies checked, an unresolved V gene covers under half of the shortfall, and the cause of the remainder is unknown. The sample table holds almost 55,000 clones, of which around 80% were seen once. The ten largest make up 2.5% to 4% of the sample. Study-level results and caveats: After treatment with radiotherapy and ipilimumab, TCR clones that originated in tumors expanded in peripheral blood. Increased serum interferon-beta after radiation, together with early dynamic changes in blood T cell clones, were reported to be the strongest predictors of response.

CDR1 SEHNR and CDR2 FQNEAQ are derived from the germline V gene (reference sequence). The CDR3 contains 14 residues, cysteine and phenylalanine counted. The CDR3 DNA has 42 bases and is translated from base 1. V is cut by 4 bases and J by 2 bases, and the space between the germline ends is 9 bases. Focal radiation therapy combined with CTLA-4 blockade (ipilimumab) was tested in patients with chemo-refractory metastatic non-small-cell lung cancer. Points on this clone: It lacks a known antigen. Base qualities are not at hand, and no much larger clone is one base apart.

The clonotype was recovered from a human donor with non-small cell lung cancer who had a partial response to radiotherapy plus ipilimumab. The input for sequencing was peripheral blood, taken from a patient treated with radiotherapy plus ipilimumab. The chain couples TRBV7-9 to TRBJ1-5, with a weak D call of TRBD1 (5 bases match). Here the CDR3 is given as CASSWQGGNQPQHF. The nucleotide sequence is given as TGTGCCAGCAGCTGGCAGGGTGGCAATCAGCCCCAGCATTTT.